This T cell receptor beta chain appears in the sequencing data of a study of blood T cells in healthy people across ages. This clonotype came up many times. Its target is unknown. Germline V gene data show CDR1 as SEHNR and CDR2 as FQNEAQ (reference sequence). Trimming pared 5 bases from V and 8 bases from J, leaving 19 bases between. There are 15 residues in the CDR3. General study results and limits: Diversity of TCR beta correlated strongly with naive T cell percentage. Both naive CD4+ cell counts and diversity were greater in long-lived donors than in aged donors.

A sample-barcoded 5' primer and a J-beta primer mix were used in a second PCR of about 7 to 12 cycles. Each TCR beta cDNA got a 12-nucleotide random molecular identifier. MiXCR, run by TCRdb on the 5' RACE reads, gives a single entry per CDR3 protein. Found here are about 1.7 million distinct CDR3 sequences, 28% of them singletons; the top ten hold 7.7%. The chain joins TRBV7-9 to TRBJ2-1; D might be TRBD1 or TRBD2, each matching 7 bases. This TCR was recovered from a woman in her twenties or thirties in good health. The sample consisted of blood. The chain's CDR3 is CASSLRGLAGDEQFF. CDR3 sequence (DNA): TGTGCCAGCAGCCTCAGGGGGTTGGCGGGAGATGAGCAGTTCTTC.